This paragraph covers one TCR beta chain sequence. J gave up 5 bases and V 2 bases, and 6 bases lay outside the gene matches. The CDR3 has 15 amino acids. Germline V gene data show CDR1 as LNHNV and CDR2 as YYDKDF (reference sequence). The data belong to a study of beta chain features in type 1 diabetes. The study reverse transcribed the entire isolated RNA, so it sequenced expressed TCRB transcripts. Profiled with immunoSEQ multiplex PCR; TCRdb holds only in-frame clones, not every one. This sample yields 900,000 or so clones, of which 17% are seen a single time; around 0.02% belongs to the top ten. Sequencing used naive CD4+ T cells from blood. The clonotype originates from a young woman in good health. V usage is TRBV15 and J usage is TRBJ2-1, with 7 bases matching TRBD1. The CDR3: CATSRSRDRHNEQFF. The CDR3 region has the DNA TGTGCCACCAGCAGAAGCCGGGACAGACACAATGAGCAGTTCTTC. Combining the CDR3 with reference TRBV15 and TRBJ2-1 gives the whole variable domain DAMVIQNPRYQVTQFGKPVTLSCSQTLNHNVMYWYQQKSSQAPKLLFHYYDKDFNNEADTPDNFQSRRPNTSFCFLDIRSPGLGDTAMYLCATSRSRDRHNEQFFGPGTRLTVL.